This is a list of T cell receptor beta chains from one sample in a study of T cell responses to AZD1222 COVID-19 vaccine. The data were produced by immunoSEQ multiplex PCR, yet TCRdb's version contains in-frame clones alone and is incomplete. The table has 110,000 to 150,000 clones, roughly 91% seen once; the top ten hold more than 8.5%. The material was peripheral blood, obtained on day 0 of AZD1222 vaccination. These receptors were obtained from an adult in good health. Both conserved end residues are part of each CDR3. The order of the fields is CDR3 length, J gene, V gene, CDR3 protein.

cdr3_length: 15; j_call: TRBJ2-1; v_call: TRBV7-8; cdr3_aa: CASSLVRGLYNEQFF
cdr3_length: 13; j_call: TRBJ2-3; v_call: TRBV3-1/TRBV3-2; cdr3_aa: CASSRFRGYTQYF
cdr3_length: 15; j_call: TRBJ1-3; v_call: TRBV5-1; cdr3_aa: CASSDQGNGGNTIYF
cdr3_length: 16; j_call: TRBJ1-5; v_call: TRBV6-6; cdr3_aa: CASSSHGRAVDQPQHF
cdr3_length: 15; j_call: TRBJ1-6; v_call: TRBV28; cdr3_aa: CASITDRAENSPLHF
cdr3_length: 16; j_call: TRBJ2-7; v_call: TRBV6-2/TRBV6-3; cdr3_aa: CASSFPRTGRSYEQYF
cdr3_length: 16; j_call: TRBJ1-1; v_call: TRBV5-5; cdr3_aa: CASSFTGEARNTEAFF
cdr3_length: 12; j_call: TRBJ1-2; v_call: TRBV12-5; cdr3_aa: CASGLLLGGYTF
cdr3_length: 13; j_call: TRBJ1-2; v_call: TRBV6-6; cdr3_aa: CASSYLSNYGYTF
cdr3_length: 15; j_call: TRBJ1-6; v_call: TRBV5-1; cdr3_aa: CASSAQLMTYSPLHF
cdr3_length: 15; j_call: TRBJ1-1; v_call: TRBV19; cdr3_aa: CASSIGLTMNTEAFF
cdr3_length: 16; j_call: TRBJ1-1; v_call: TRBV5-6; cdr3_aa: CASSPTPGQVNTEAFF
cdr3_length: 12; j_call: TRBJ1-2; v_call: TRBV25-1; cdr3_aa: CASSAQFYGYTF
cdr3_length: 14; j_call: TRBJ1-1; v_call: TRBV7-8; cdr3_aa: CASSLRTGNTEAFF
cdr3_length: 15; j_call: TRBJ2-7; v_call: TRBV3-1/TRBV3-2; cdr3_aa: CASRTGTSGNTEQYF
cdr3_length: 15; j_call: TRBJ1-2; v_call: TRBV4-2; cdr3_aa: CASSQDFNGGYGYTF
cdr3_length: 13; j_call: TRBJ1-2; v_call: TRBV27; cdr3_aa: CASSLQGNYGYTF
cdr3_length: 16; j_call: TRBJ2-2; v_call: TRBV4-1; cdr3_aa: CASSPQRGQNTGELFF
cdr3_length: 14; j_call: TRBJ2-5; v_call: TRBV5-1; cdr3_aa: CASSSSKAQETQYF
cdr3_length: 13; j_call: TRBJ1-1; v_call: TRBV27; cdr3_aa: CASRSAGGTEAFF
cdr3_length: 13; j_call: TRBJ1-2; v_call: TRBV28; cdr3_aa: CASSPPAGSGYTF
cdr3_length: 13; j_call: TRBJ2-3; v_call: TRBV6-5; cdr3_aa: CASLATGTDTQYF
cdr3_length: 14; j_call: TRBJ2-5; v_call: TRBV18; cdr3_aa: CASSPGQLYETQYF
cdr3_length: 15; j_call: TRBJ1-2; v_call: TRBV25-1; cdr3_aa: CASSEYGTFNYGYTF
cdr3_length: 12; j_call: TRBJ1-5; v_call: TRBV7-9; cdr3_aa: CASSLVHQPQHF
cdr3_length: 14; j_call: TRBJ2-5; v_call: TRBV5-1; cdr3_aa: CASSLTGGVGTQYF
cdr3_length: 14; j_call: TRBJ1-1; v_call: TRBV7-8; cdr3_aa: CASSPGVGTTEAFF
cdr3_length: 13; j_call: TRBJ1-1; v_call: TRBV5-1; cdr3_aa: CASSKQGYTEAFF
cdr3_length: 15; j_call: TRBJ2-3; v_call: TRBV6-2/TRBV6-3; cdr3_aa: CASSDNRGTTDTQYF
cdr3_length: 14; j_call: TRBJ1-5; v_call: TRBV7-2; cdr3_aa: CASSFVDRTQPQHF
cdr3_length: 13; j_call: TRBJ1-1; v_call: TRBV27; cdr3_aa: CASSPTRTDEAFF
cdr3_length: 16; j_call: TRBJ1-3; v_call: TRBV5-4; cdr3_aa: CASSLAGISPGNTIYF
cdr3_length: 14; j_call: TRBJ1-6; v_call: TRBV4-1; cdr3_aa: CASSQTGLNSPLHF
cdr3_length: 17; j_call: TRBJ1-3; v_call: TRBV4-2; cdr3_aa: CASSQESAGSSGNTIYF
cdr3_length: 13; j_call: TRBJ1-5; v_call: TRBV3-1/TRBV3-2; cdr3_aa: CASSPPEYQPQHF
cdr3_length: 14; j_call: TRBJ1-5; v_call: TRBV6-8; cdr3_aa: CASSYVGLNQPQHF